What follows are 9 T cell receptor beta chains derived from one specimen sequenced in a study of T cell responses to AZD1222 COVID-19 vaccine (dated by TCRdb to 2020 to 2022). The library was generated by the immunoSEQ multiplex PCR assay. TCRdb took over this immuneACCESS table, retaining in-frame rearrangements with V and J assigned. Such tables are incomplete; in checked studies, under half of the missing clones stem from an unresolved V gene, and the remainder is unexplained. Present in this sample are tens of thousands of clones, around 87% of which were seen just once. Jointly, the top ten make up over 15% of the sample. The meaning of the sample's time point label: baseline before first vaccination. This specimen consisted of peripheral blood, obtained on day 0 of AZD1222 vaccination. The receptor source for this set is an adult in good health.

This rearrangement joins TRBV15 to TRBJ2-7; 10 bases align to TRBD1. Germline lookup yields CDR1 LNHNV and CDR2 YYDKDF (reference sequence). This CDR3 contains 14 residues. The ends lost 1 base at V and 6 bases at J; junction bases unmatched: 3. This chain's CDR3 is CATSRGTGGGEQYF. The CDR3 DNA is TGTGCCACCAGCAGAGGGACAGGGGGTGGCGAGCAGTACTTC.

The V gene is TRBV11-2, the J gene TRBJ2-1; no reliable D call. The CDR3 length is 12 residues. Germline CDR1 reads SGHAT; CDR2 reads FQNNGV. V lost 1 base to trimming and J lost 8 bases, with 6 bases between them. The CDR3 region is CASSLGNDEQFF. CDR3 DNA: TGTGCCAGCAGCTTAGGAAACGATGAGCAGTTCTTC.

V and J are TRBV7-2 and TRBJ2-1, with a tentative D call TRBD2 (6 bases). This CDR3 contains 13 residues. Between the trimmed V and J ends, which lost 6 bases and 9 bases, there was a span of 15 bases. Germline loops: CDR1 SGHTA, CDR2 FQGNSA. CDR3 sequence reads: CASRGGFGSEQFF. CDR3 bases: TGTGCCAGCAGGGGGGGTTTCGGGAGTGAGCAGTTCTTC.

CDR3 nucleotides: TGTGCCAGCAGCTTTCGAGGCCCCGGAGATGGCTACACCTTC. Its protein is CASSFRGPGDGYTF. This sequence joins TRBV7-2 and TRBJ1-2; D call uncertain. The CDR3 consists of 14 residues. CDR1 is SGHTA, CDR2 FQGNSA, per germline. The V end lost 3 bases, the J end lost 6 bases, and 14 bases lay between the germline ends.

This chain connects TRBV19 to TRBJ2-7; D gene uncertain. Germline V gene lookup returns CDR1 LNHDA and CDR2 SQIVND (reference sequence). Trimming removed 8 bases from V and 6 bases from J, with 17 bases in between. The CDR3 loop spans 13 amino acids. The CDR3: CASDPGTGFEQYF. Written as DNA, the CDR3 is TGTGCCAGTGACCCCGGCACTGGTTTCGAGCAGTACTTC. The whole variable domain, remainder taken from reference TRBV19 and TRBJ2-7, is DGGITQSPKYLFRKEGQNVTLSCEQNLNHDAMYWYRQDPGQGLRLIYYSQIVNDFQKGDIAEGYSVSREKKESFPLTVTSAQKNPTAFYLCASDPGTGFEQYFGPGTRLTVT.

V is TRBV3-1 (or the pseudogene TRBV3-2) and J is TRBJ2-1, with D unresolved. Trimming left V 0 bases short and J 0 bases short, with 6 bases between. The germline V gene has CDR1 LGHDT and CDR2 YNNKEL (reference sequence). The CDR3 is 15 residues long. CDR3 sequence reads: CASSQDLSSYNEQFF. The CDR3 region has the DNA TGTGCCAGCAGCCAAGATCTAAGCTCCTACAATGAGCAGTTCTTC.

The V gene is TRBV7-2, the J gene TRBJ1-1, with D maybe TRBD1 (5 bases). Trimming stripped 1 base from V and 1 base from J, with 16 bases between. The CDR3 length is 17 residues. CDR1 and CDR2 (germline): SGHTA, FQGNSA. CDR3 protein: CASSLVGLRLGNTEAFF. CDR3 sequence (DNA): TGTGCCAGCAGCTTAGTGGGACTAAGGTTGGGGAACACTGAAGCTTTCTTT. Complete variable domain (other parts from reference TRBV7-2 and TRBJ1-1): GAGVSQSPSNKVTEKGKDVELRCDPISGHTALYWYRQSLGQGLEFLIYFQGNSAPDKSGLPSDRFSAERTGGSVSTLTIQRTQQEDSAVYLCASSLVGLRLGNTEAFFGQGTRLTVV.

The genes are TRBV10-1 and TRBJ2-7; 8 bases fit TRBD1. The germline gives CDR1 WNHNN, CDR2 SYGVQD (reference sequence). This CDR3 comprises 19 residues. Trimming at V came to 2 bases and at J to 3 bases, leaving 18 bases not matched to a gene. CDR3 loop: CASSERRLDRGRIIYEQYF. The CDR3 DNA reads TGCGCCAGCAGTGAGAGGAGGCTCGACAGGGGACGAATAATCTACGAGCAGTACTTC.

This chain uses TRBV9 with TRBJ2-1; no reliable D call. The CDR3 has 15 amino acids. The germline CDR1 and CDR2 sequences are SGDLS and YYNGEE. The V and J ends lost 3 bases and 10 bases respectively, with 20 bases between them. The CDR3 loop is CASSASTGSRMEQFF. The CDR3 region has the DNA TGTGCCAGCAGCGCCTCGACTGGCTCCCGGATGGAGCAGTTCTTC.